This TCR beta chain appears in the sequencing data of a study of shared clonotypes between healthy human individuals. The study enrolled healthy HIV-negative adults without recent acute infections or vaccinations as donors. Using immunoSEQ multiplex PCR, the repertoire was profiled, and TCRdb retains in-frame clones only, with some absent. Of around 700,000 clones detected, 55% to 75% appear once; the ten largest clones hold approximately 1.8%. The clonotype was recovered from a young woman in good health. Sequencing input: memory CD4+ T cells sorted from blood. Specified subset: CD45RA-negative fraction.

The CDR3 sequence: CASSGAQRADTEAFF. In DNA form, the CDR3 reads TGTGCCAGCTCGGGGGCGCAGCGGGCGGACACTGAAGCTTTCTTT. This chain uses TRBV28 with TRBJ1-1, with D possibly being TRBD1 (6 bases). The ends were cut back, 8 bases at V and 3 bases at J, with 19 bases in the middle. Germline assignment: CDR1 MDHEN and CDR2 SYDVKM. The CDR3 runs 15 residues.